Detailed here is one T cell receptor beta chain. Other DNA sequences from this sample encode an identical CDR3 as well. This sample was taken from a study of cytomegalovirus exposure and HLA in healthy donors. About the research overall: Around 77% of some 390 genotyped donors fell in the Caucasian-associated ancestry cluster.

PCR was performed using 60 Vbeta and 13 Jbeta primers. TCRdb's copy holds only in-frame clones and misses some; the assay was immunoSEQ multiplex PCR. In the table there are hundreds of thousands of clones, approximately 80% of which are singletons. This clonotype originated in a boy aged 2 to 10 in good health and CMV-seronegative. Sequences were obtained from PBMCs.

CDR3 region: CASSLGSGNTEAFF. The CDR3 DNA is TGCGCCAGCAGCTTGGGGTCGGGGAACACTGAAGCTTTCTTT. V is TRBV5-1 and J is TRBJ1-1, with unresolved D. CDR3 size: 14 residues. Germline CDR1 SGHRS, CDR2 YFSETQ. Trimming removed 0 bases from V and 1 base from J, with 7 bases in between.